Here is one T cell receptor beta chain with its context. A TCRbeta library incorporating unique molecular identifiers was prepared. TCRdb re-called the PCR reads with MiXCR, one entry per CDR3 protein. The table records 400,000 to 500,000 distinct CDR3 sequences, 9.5% to 13% of them present only once. This sample is part of a study of T-cell reconstitution after alpha-beta-depleted transplantation in children. Trimming at V came to 7 bases and at J to 8 bases, leaving 12 bases not matched to a gene. The germline V gene encodes CDR1 SQVTM and CDR2 ANQGSEA. The CDR3 totals 14 residues. Sequenced material: PBMCs from the stem cell graft donor, taken from the stem cell graft. The receptor was derived from a human donor who donated a stem cell graft to a child with acute myeloid leukemia. V is TRBV29-1 and J is TRBJ2-1, with TRBD1 matching over 9 bases. CDR3 nucleotide sequence: TGCAGCGCCCGGGACAGGGCAAATCGCCATGAGCAGTTCTTC. Translating it yields CSARDRANRHEQFF.